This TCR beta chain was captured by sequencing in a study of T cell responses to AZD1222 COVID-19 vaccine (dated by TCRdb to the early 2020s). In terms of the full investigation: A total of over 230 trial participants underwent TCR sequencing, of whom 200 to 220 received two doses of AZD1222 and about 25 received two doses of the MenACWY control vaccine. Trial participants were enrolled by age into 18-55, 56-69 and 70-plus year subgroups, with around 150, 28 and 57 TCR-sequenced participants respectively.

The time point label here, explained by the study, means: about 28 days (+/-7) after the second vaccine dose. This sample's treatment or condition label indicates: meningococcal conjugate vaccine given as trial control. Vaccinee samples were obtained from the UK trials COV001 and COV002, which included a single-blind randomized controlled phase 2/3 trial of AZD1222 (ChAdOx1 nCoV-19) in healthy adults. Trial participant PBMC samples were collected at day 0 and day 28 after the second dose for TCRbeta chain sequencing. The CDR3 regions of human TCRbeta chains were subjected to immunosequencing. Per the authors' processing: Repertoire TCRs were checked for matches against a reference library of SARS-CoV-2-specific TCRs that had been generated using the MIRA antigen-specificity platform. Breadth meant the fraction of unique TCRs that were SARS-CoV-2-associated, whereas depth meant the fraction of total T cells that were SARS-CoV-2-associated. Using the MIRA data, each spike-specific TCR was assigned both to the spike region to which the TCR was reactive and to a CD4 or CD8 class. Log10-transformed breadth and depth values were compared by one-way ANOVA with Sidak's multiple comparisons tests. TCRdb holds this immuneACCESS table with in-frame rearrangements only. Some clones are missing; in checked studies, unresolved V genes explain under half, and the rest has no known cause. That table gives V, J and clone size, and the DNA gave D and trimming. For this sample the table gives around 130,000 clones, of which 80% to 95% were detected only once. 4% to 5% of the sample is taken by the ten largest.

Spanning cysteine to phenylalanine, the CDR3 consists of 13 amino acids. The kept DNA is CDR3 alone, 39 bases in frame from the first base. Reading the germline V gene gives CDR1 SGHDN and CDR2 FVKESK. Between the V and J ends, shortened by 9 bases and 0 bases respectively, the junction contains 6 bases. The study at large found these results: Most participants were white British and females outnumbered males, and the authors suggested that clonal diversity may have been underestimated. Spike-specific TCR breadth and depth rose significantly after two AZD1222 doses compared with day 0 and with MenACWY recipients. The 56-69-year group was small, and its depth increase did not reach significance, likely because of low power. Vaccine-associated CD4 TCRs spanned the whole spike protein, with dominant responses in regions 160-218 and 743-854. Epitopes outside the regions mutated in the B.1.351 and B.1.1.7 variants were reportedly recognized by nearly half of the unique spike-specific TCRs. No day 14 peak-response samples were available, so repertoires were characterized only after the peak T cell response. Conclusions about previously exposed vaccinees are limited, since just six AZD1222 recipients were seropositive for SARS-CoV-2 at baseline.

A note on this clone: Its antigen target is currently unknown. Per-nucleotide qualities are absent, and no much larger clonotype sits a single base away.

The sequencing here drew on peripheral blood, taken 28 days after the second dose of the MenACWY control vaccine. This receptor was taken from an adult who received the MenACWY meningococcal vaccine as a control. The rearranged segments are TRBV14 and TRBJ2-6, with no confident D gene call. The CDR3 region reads CASRISGANVLTF. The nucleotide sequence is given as TGTGCCAGTAGGATCTCTGGGGCCAACGTCCTGACTTTC.